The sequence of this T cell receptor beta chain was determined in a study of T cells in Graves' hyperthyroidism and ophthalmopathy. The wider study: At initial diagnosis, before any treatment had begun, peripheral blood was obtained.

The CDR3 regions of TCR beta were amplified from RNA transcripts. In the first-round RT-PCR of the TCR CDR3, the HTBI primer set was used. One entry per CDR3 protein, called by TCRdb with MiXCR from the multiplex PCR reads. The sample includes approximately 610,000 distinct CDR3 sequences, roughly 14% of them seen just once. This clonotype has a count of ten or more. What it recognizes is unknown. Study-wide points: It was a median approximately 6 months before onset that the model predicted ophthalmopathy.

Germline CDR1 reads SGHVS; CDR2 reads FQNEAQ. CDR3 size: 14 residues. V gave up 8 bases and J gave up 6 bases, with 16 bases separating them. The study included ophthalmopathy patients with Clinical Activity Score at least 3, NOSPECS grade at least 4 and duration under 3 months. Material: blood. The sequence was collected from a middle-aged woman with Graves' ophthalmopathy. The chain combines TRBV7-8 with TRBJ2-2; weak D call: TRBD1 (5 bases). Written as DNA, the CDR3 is TGTGCCAGCGTCGGCAGGGCTCTCGCCGGGGAGCTGTTTTTT. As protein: CASVGRALAGELFF. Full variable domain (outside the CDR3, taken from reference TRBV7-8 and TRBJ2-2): GAGVSQSPRYKVAKRGQDVALRCDPISGHVSLFWYQQALGQGPEFLTYFQNEAQLDKSGLPSDRFFAERPEGSVSTLKIQRTQQEDSAVYLCASVGRALAGELFFGEGSRLTVL.